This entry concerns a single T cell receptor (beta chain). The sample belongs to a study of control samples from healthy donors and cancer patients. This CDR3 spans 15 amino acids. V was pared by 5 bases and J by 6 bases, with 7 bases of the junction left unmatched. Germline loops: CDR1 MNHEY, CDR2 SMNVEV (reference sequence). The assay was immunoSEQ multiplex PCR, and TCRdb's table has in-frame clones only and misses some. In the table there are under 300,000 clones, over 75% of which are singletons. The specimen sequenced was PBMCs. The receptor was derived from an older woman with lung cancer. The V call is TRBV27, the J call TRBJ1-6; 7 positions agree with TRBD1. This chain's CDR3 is CASSPKWDSNSPLHF. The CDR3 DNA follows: TGTGCCAGCAGTCCCAAGTGGGACAGTAATTCACCCCTCCACTTT.